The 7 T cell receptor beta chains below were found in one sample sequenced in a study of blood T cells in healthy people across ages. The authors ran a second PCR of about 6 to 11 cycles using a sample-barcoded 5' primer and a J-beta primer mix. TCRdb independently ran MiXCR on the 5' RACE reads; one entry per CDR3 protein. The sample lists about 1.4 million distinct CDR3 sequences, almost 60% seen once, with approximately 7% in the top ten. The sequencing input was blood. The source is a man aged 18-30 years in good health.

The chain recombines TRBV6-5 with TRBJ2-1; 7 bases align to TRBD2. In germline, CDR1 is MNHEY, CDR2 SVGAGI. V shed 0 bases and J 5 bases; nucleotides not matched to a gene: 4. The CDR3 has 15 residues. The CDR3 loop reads CASSYSVGGNNEQFF. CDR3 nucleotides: TGTGCCAGCAGTTACTCTGTGGGAGGGAACAATGAGCAGTTCTTC.

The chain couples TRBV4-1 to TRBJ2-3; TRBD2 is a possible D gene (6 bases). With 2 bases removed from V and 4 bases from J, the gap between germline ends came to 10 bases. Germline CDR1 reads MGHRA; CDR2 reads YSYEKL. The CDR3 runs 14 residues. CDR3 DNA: TGCGCCAGCAGCCAAATAGGGAGGTCAGATACGCAGTATTTT. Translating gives CASSQIGRSDTQYF.

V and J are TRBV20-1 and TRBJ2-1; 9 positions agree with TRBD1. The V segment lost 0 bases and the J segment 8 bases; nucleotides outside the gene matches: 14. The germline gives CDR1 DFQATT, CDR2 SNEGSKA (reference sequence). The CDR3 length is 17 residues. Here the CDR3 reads CSARDRLQGAGMDEQFF. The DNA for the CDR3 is TGCAGTGCTAGAGATCGATTACAGGGGGCAGGCATGGATGAGCAGTTCTTC.

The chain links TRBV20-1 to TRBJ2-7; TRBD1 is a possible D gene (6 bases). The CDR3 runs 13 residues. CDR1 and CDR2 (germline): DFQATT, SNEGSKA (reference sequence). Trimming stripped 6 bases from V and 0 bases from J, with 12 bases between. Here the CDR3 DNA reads TGCAGTGCAACTGACAGGAACTCCTACGAGCAGTACTTC. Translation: CSATDRNSYEQYF.

The CDR3 loop reads CASRRDGTGELFF. The CDR3 coding sequence is TGTGCCAGCAGGAGGGACGGGACCGGGGAGCTGTTTTTT. This sequence joins TRBV6-2 or TRBV6-3 and TRBJ2-2; D may match TRBD1 or TRBD2 (5 bases each). V shed 6 bases and J shed 5 bases, with 10 bases lying between them. The germline gives CDR1 MNHEY, CDR2 SVGEGT. CDR3 length: 13 amino acids.

The CDR3 nucleotides read TGTGCCAGCAGCTTTTCAGGGTCCAGGGACATTCAGTACTTC. Its translation: CASSFSGSRDIQYF. The rearrangement uses TRBV5-6 and TRBJ2-4, with a tentative D call TRBD1 (5 bases). V shed 2 bases and J shed 8 bases, with 14 bases lying between them. The CDR3 spans 14 residues. From germline, CDR1 is SGHDT and CDR2 YYEEEE. The full variable domain, completed using reference TRBV5-6 and TRBJ2-4, is DAGVTQSPTHLIKTRGQQVTLRCSPKSGHDTVSWYQQALGQGPQFIFQYYEEEERQRGNFPDRFSGHQFPNYSSELNVNALLLGDSALYLCASSFSGSRDIQYFGAGTRLSVL.

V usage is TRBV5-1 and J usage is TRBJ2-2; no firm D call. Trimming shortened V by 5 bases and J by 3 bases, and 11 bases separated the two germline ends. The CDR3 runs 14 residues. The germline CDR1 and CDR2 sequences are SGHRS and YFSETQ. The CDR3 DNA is TGCGCCAGCAGGTCCAGCGCCGACACCGGGGAGCTGTTTTTT. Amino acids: CASRSSADTGELFF.